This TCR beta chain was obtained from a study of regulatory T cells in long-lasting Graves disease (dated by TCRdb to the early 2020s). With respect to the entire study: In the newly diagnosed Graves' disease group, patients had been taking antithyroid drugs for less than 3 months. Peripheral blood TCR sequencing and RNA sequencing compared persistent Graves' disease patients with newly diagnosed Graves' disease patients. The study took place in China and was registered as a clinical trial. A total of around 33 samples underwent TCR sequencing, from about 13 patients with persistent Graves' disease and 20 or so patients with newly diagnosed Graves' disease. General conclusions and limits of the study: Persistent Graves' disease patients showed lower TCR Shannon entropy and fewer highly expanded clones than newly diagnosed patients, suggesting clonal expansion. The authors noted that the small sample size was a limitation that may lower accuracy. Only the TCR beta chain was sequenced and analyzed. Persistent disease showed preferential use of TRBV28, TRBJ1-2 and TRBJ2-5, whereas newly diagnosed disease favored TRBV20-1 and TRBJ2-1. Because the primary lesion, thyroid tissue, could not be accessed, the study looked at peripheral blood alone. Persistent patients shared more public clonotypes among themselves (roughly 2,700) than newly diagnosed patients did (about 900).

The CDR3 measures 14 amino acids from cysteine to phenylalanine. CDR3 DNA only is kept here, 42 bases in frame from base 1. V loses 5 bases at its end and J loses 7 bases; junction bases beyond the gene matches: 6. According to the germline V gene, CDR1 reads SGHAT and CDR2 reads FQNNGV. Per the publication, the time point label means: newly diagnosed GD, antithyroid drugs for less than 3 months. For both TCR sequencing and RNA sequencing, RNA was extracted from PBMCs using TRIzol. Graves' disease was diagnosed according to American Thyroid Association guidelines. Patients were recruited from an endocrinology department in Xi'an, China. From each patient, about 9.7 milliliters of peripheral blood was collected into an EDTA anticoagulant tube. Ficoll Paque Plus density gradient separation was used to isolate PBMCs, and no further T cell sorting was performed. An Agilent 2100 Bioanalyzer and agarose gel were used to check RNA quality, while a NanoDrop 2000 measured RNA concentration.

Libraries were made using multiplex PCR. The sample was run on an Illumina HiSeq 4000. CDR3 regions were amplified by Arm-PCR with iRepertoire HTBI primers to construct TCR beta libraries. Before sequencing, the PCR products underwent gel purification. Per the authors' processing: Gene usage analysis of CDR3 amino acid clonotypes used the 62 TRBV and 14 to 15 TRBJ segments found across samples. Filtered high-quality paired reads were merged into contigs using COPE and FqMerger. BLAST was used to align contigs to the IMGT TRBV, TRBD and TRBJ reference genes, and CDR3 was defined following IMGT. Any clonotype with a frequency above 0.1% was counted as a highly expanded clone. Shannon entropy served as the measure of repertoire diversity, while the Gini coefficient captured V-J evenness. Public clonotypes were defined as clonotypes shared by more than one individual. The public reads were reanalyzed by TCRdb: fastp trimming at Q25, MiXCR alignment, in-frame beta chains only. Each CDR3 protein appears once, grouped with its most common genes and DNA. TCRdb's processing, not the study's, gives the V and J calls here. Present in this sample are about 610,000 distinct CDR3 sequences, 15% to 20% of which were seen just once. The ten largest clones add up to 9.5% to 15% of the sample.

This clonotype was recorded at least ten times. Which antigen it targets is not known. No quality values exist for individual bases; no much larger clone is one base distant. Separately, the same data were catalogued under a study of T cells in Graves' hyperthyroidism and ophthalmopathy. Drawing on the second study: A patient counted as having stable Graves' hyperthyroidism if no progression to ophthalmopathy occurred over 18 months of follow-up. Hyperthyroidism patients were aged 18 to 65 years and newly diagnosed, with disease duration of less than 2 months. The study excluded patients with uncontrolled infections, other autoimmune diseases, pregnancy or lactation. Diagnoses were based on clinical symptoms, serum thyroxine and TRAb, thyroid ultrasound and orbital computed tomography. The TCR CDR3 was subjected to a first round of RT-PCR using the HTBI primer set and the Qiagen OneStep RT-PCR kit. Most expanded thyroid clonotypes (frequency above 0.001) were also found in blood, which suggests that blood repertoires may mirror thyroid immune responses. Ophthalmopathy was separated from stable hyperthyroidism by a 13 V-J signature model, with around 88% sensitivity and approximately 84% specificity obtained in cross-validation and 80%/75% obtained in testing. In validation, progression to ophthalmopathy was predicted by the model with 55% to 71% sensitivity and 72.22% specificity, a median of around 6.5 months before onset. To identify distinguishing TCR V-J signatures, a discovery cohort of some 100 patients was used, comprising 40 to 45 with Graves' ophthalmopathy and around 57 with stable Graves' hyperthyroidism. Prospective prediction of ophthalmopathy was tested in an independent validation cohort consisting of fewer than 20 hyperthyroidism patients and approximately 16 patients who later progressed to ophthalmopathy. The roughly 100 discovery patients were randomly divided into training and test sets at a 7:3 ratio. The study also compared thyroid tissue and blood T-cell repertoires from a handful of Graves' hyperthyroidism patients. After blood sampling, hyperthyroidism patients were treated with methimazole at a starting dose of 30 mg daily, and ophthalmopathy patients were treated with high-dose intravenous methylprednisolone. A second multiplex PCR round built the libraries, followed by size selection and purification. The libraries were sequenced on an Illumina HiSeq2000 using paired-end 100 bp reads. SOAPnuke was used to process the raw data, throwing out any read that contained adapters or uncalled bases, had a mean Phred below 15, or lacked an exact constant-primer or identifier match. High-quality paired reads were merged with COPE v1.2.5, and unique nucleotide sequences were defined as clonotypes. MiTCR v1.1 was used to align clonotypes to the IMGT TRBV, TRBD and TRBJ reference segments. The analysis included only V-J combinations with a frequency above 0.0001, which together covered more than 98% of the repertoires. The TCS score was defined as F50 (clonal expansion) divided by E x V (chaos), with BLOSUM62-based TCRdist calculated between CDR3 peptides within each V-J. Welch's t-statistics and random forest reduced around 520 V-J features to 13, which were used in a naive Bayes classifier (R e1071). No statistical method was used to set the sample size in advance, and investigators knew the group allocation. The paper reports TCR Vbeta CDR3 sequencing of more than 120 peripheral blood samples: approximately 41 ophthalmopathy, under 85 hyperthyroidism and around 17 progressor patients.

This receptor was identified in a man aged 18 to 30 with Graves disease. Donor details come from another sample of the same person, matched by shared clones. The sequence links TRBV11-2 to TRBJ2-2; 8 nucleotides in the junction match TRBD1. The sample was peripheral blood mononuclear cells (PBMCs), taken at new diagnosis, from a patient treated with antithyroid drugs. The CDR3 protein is CASSPQGADGELFF. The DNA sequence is TGTGCCAGCAGCCCCCAGGGGGCGGACGGGGAGCTGTTTTTT.